The 22 T cell receptor beta chains below come from one sample, sequenced in a study of blood T cell repertoires in COVID-19. Clones were read by immunoSEQ multiplex PCR, and TCRdb kept only the in-frame ones, dropping some. The sample holds nearly 300,000 clones; about 91% are singletons and the top ten take 6.9%. Material: peripheral blood. These TCRs come from a woman younger than 45 who had recovered from COVID-19.

The chain joins TRBV19 to TRBJ2-3; 9 bases fit TRBD2. Germline V gives CDR1 LNHDA, CDR2 SQIVND (reference sequence). V lost 3 bases to trimming and J lost 1 base; unmatched junction nucleotides: 8. The CDR3 spans 17 residues. In DNA, the CDR3 is TGTGCCAGTAGTATGGTGGGACTAGCCGCTGGCACAGATACGCAGTATTTT. Protein product: CASSMVGLAAGTDTQYF. The variable domain in full, completed from reference TRBV19 and TRBJ2-3, reads DGGITQSPKYLFRKEGQNVTLSCEQNLNHDAMYWYRQDPGQGLRLIYYSQIVNDFQKGDIAEGYSVSREKKESFPLTVTSAQKNPTAFYLCASSMVGLAAGTDTQYFGPGTRLTVL.

The gene calls are TRBV5-1 and TRBJ2-3; maybe TRBD2 (6 bases). Germline CDR1 and CDR2: SGHRS and YFSETQ. The CDR3 extends over 15 amino acids. With 4 bases removed from V and 5 bases from J, the gap between germline ends came to 17 bases. For the CDR3, the DNA is TGCGCCAGCAGCACAACCCGGGGGTCTGGAGATACGCAGTATTTT. This encodes CASSTTRGSGDTQYF.

The J gene is TRBJ2-4, the V gene TRBV7-9; D unresolved. The CDR3 length is 11 residues. Germline loops: CDR1 SEHNR, CDR2 FQNEAQ (reference sequence). V lost 1 base and J lost 9, with 4 bases in between. CDR3 protein: CASSLGPIQYF. CDR3 coding DNA: TGTGCCAGCAGCTTAGGGCCCATTCAGTACTTC.

This clone has a count of ten or more. The rearrangement links TRBV29-1 to TRBJ1-2; weak D call: TRBD1 (6 bases). CDR1 and CDR2 (germline): SQVTM, ANQGSEA. Trimming stripped 7 bases from V and 7 bases from J, with 19 bases between. The CDR3 length is 13 residues. Written as DNA, the CDR3 is TGCAGCGCGATGGGGGGGCGAGGCGGTGGCTACACCTTC. Encoded protein: CSAMGGRGGGYTF.

This sequence joins TRBV6-5 and TRBJ1-4; a possible D gene is TRBD1 (6 bases). Germline CDR1 is MNHEY and CDR2 is SVGAGI. This CDR3 is built from 14 residues. V was trimmed by 7 bases and J by 6 bases, leaving 15 bases between them. The chain's CDR3 is CASTRSPGDEKLFF. CDR3 bases: TGTGCCAGCACCCGCTCACCAGGGGATGAAAAACTGTTTTTT.

This clone was counted a single time. V and J are TRBV19 and TRBJ1-5; the D gene is possibly TRBD1 (6 bases). V lost 3 bases to trimming and J lost 6 bases, with 12 bases between them. The CDR3 runs to 14 residues. CDR1 is LNHDA and CDR2 is SQIVND in the germline V gene (reference sequence). DNA of the CDR3: TGTGCCAGTAGTATTCCGGGGGGCGGTCAGCCCCAGCATTTT. Translation gives CASSIPGGGQPQHF.

This clone appeared many times. The chain combines TRBV24-1 with TRBJ2-1; 10 bases map to TRBD2. Germline CDR1 is KGHDR and CDR2 is SFDVKD. Unmatched junction bases numbered 9, after V lost 4 bases and J lost 10 bases. The CDR3 runs 15 residues. The CDR3 here is CATSEMGLASDEQFF. DNA for the CDR3: TGTGCCACCAGTGAAATGGGACTAGCGAGCGACGAGCAGTTCTTC.

This chain joins TRBV19 and TRBJ1-1; D is possibly TRBD1 (6 bases). CDR3 length equals 14 residues. Trimming cost V 7 bases and J 0 bases, with 12 bases left between them. The germline CDR1 and CDR2 sequences are LNHDA and SQIVND (reference sequence). The CDR3 spells CASKITGLNTEAFF. In DNA, the CDR3 is TGTGCCAGTAAAATCACAGGGCTGAACACTGAAGCTTTCTTT. Combining the CDR3 with reference TRBV19 and TRBJ1-1 gives the whole variable domain DGGITQSPKYLFRKEGQNVTLSCEQNLNHDAMYWYRQDPGQGLRLIYYSQIVNDFQKGDIAEGYSVSREKKESFPLTVTSAQKNPTAFYLCASKITGLNTEAFFGQGTRLTVV.

In its sample, this clone was seen once. The chain combines TRBV4-1 with TRBJ2-3; 7 bases are shared with TRBD2. V shed 1 base and J 6 bases; nucleotides not matched to a gene: 1. The CDR3 runs to 13 residues. The germline V gene encodes CDR1 MGHRA and CDR2 YSYEKL. CDR3 region: CASSQVGGDTQYF. DNA for the CDR3: TGCGCCAGCAGCCAAGTGGGAGGGGATACGCAGTATTTT.

The genes are TRBV7-9 and TRBJ2-2; TRBD1 matches 7 bases. The CDR3 spans 16 residues. J gave up 7 bases and V 3 bases, and 11 bases lay outside the gene matches. Germline CDR1 SEHNR, CDR2 FQNEAQ (reference sequence). This CDR3 reads CASSFTGAGEFGELFF. The CDR3 DNA reads as TGTGCCAGCAGCTTTACAGGGGCCGGGGAATTCGGGGAGCTGTTTTTT.

The chain recombines TRBV30 with TRBJ1-5; D is unresolved. CDR3 size: 15 residues. The V gene lost 1 base and the J gene lost 0 bases, with 10 bases spanning the gap. Germline V gene sequence: CDR1 GTSNPN, CDR2 SVGIG (reference sequence). The CDR3 protein is CAWSGAAHSNQPQHF. The CDR3 coding sequence is TGTGCCTGGAGTGGGGCAGCACATAGCAATCAGCCCCAGCATTTT.

Only a few counts were recorded for this clone. The chain carries TRBV20-1 and TRBJ1-2; 12 bases fit TRBD1. With V trimmed by 3 bases and J by 5 bases, 10 bases remained unmatched. The CDR3 length is 16 residues. Germline assignment: CDR1 DFQATT and CDR2 SNEGSKA (reference sequence). CDR3 DNA sequence: TGCAGTGCTAGTCTAATCGGGACAGGGGGCGGGTATGGCTACACCTTC. It specifies CSASLIGTGGGYGYTF.

The genes are TRBV15 and TRBJ2-3; 11 positions agree with TRBD1. V shed 0 bases, J shed 14 bases, and the junction held 13 bases outside the gene matches. Germline CDR1 reads LNHNV; CDR2 reads YYDKDF (reference sequence). The CDR3 spans 16 residues. This chain's CDR3 is CATSRDPGQGAGQMYF. In nucleotides, the CDR3 is TGTGCCACCAGCAGAGACCCCGGACAGGGGGCGGGTCAGATGTATTTT.

In this sample, this clone turned up a few times. The same CDR3 also results from other DNA sequences found in this sample. The chain employs TRBV18 and TRBJ2-7; 9 positions match TRBD1. There are 14 residues in the CDR3. Germline V gives CDR1 KGHSH, CDR2 LQKENI. V trimming: 2 bases; J trimming: 3 bases; junction bases outside the gene matches: 2. The CDR3 loop reads CASSPRQGVYEQYF. The CDR3, as DNA: TGTGCCAGCTCACCAAGACAGGGGGTCTACGAGCAGTACTTC.

V and J are TRBV12-3 or TRBV12-4 and TRBJ1-1, with 7 bases lining up with TRBD1. The trim removed 7 bases at V and 4 bases at J, leaving 6 bases unmatched. The CDR3 is 13 residues long. CDR3 residues: CASTQGQFTEAFF. CDR3 coding DNA: TGTGCCAGCACCCAGGGACAGTTCACTGAAGCTTTCTTT.

The V and J genes are TRBV7-3 and TRBJ2-2, with 10 bases matching TRBD2. J lost 5 bases, V lost 2 bases, and 2 bases had no gene match. The CDR3 runs to 15 residues. Germline assignment: CDR1 SGHTA and CDR2 FQGTGA. The CDR3 DNA sequence: TGTGCCAGCAGCTTACCGACTAGCGGGACCGGGGAGCTGTTTTTT. As protein: CASSLPTSGTGELFF.

The chain combines TRBV5-1 with TRBJ1-1, with D possibly TRBD1 on 5 matching bases. From germline, CDR1 is SGHRS and CDR2 YFSETQ. With 3 bases removed from V and 6 bases from J, the gap between germline ends came to 18 bases. The CDR3 runs 15 residues. CDR3 sequence reads: CASSSDPGGLSEAFF. The CDR3 nucleotides read TGCGCCAGCAGCTCAGACCCGGGGGGATTGTCTGAAGCTTTCTTT.

The chain recombines TRBV6-5 with TRBJ1-2, with 7 bases aligning to TRBD1. The trim removed 4 bases at V and 2 bases at J, leaving 1 base unmatched. Germline V lookup: CDR1 MNHEY, CDR2 SVGAGI. The CDR3 contains 13 residues. CDR3 sequence reads: CASSSQGNYGYTF. The CDR3 DNA is TGTGCCAGCAGTTCACAGGGGAACTATGGCTACACCTTC.

The chain combines TRBV28 with TRBJ1-3; D gene unclear. Germline-derived CDR1 and CDR2 are MDHEN and SYDVKM. V lost 0 bases to trimming and J lost 4 bases, with 13 bases between them. This CDR3 contains 16 residues. The CDR3 DNA reads as TGTGCCAGCAGTTTATGGTCGGGGAGCGCGGGAAACACCATATATTTT. Translating it yields CASSLWSGSAGNTIYF. The complete variable domain, with remaining parts taken from reference TRBV28 and TRBJ1-3, reads DVKVTQSSRYLVKRTGEKVFLECVQDMDHENMFWYRQDPGLGLRLIYFSYDVKMKEKGDIPEGYSVSREKKERFSLILESASTNQTSMYLCASSLWSGSAGNTIYFGEGSWLTVV.

In its sample, this clone was seen once. J is TRBJ1-1 and V is TRBV9, with D perhaps matching TRBD1 (5 bases). Deletions cut 0 bases from V and 5 bases from J, with 8 bases between. This CDR3 has 13 amino acids. In germline, CDR1 is SGDLS, CDR2 YYNGEE. CDR3 protein: CASSVVSGTEAFF. CDR3 DNA: TGTGCCAGCAGCGTAGTGTCAGGGACTGAAGCTTTCTTT.

The chain joins TRBV2 to TRBJ2-1; TRBD2 aligns across 12 bases. Trimming at V came to 6 bases and at J to 2 bases, leaving 2 bases not matched to a gene. CDR1 is SNHLY, CDR2 FYNNEI, per germline. CDR3 length: 15 residues. The DNA of the CDR3 is TGTGCCAGCAGGACTAGCGGGGGACCCTACAATGAGCAGTTCTTC. This encodes CASRTSGGPYNEQFF. The full variable domain, completed using reference TRBV2 and TRBJ2-1, is EPEVTQTPSHQVTQMGQEVILRCVPISNHLYFYWYRQILGQKVEFLVSFYNNEISEKSEIFDDQFSVERPDGSNFTLKIRSTKLEDSAMYFCASRTSGGPYNEQFFGPGTRLTVL.

The V call is TRBV4-1, the J call TRBJ1-5; 7 nucleotides match TRBD1. The germline gives CDR1 MGHRA, CDR2 YSYEKL. This CDR3 has 18 amino acids. Germline trimming cut 4 bases from V and 5 bases from J; bases unmatched to any gene: 17. The CDR3 reads CASSPEKKESGGYQPQHF. The CDR3 DNA reads as TGCGCCAGCAGCCCCGAAAAAAAAGAATCAGGGGGATATCAGCCCCAGCATTTT.